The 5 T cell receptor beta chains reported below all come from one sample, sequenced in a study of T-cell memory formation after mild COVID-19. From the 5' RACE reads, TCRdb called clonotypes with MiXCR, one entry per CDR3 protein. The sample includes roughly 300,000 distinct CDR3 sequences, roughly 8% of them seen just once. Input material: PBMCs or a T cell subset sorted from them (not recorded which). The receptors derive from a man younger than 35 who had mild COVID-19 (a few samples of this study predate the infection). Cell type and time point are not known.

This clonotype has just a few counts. CDR3 sequence reads: CASSSSYGYTF. CDR3 in DNA: TGTGCCAGCAGTTCAAGCTATGGCTACACCTTC. The chain couples TRBV6-5 to TRBJ1-2; D gene uncertain. The CDR3 contains 11 residues. The germline V gene has CDR1 MNHEY and CDR2 SVGAGI. Trimming left V 4 bases short and J 4 bases short, with 4 bases between.

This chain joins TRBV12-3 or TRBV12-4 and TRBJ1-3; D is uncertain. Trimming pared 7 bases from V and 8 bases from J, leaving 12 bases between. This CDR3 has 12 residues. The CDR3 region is CASTSLRDTIYF. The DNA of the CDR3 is TGTGCCAGCACCTCCTTGAGGGACACCATATATTTT.

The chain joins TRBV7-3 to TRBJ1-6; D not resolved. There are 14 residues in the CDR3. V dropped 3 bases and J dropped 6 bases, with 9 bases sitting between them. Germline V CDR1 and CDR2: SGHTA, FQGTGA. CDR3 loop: CASSFKGGNSPLHF. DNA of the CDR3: TGTGCCAGCAGCTTTAAGGGCGGTAATTCACCCCTCCACTTT.

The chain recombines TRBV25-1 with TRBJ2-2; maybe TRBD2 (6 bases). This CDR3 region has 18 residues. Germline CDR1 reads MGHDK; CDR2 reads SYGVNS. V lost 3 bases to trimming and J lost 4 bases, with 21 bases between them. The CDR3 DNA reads TGTGCCAGCAGTGAGAGATTCGGGGGACCCTCGTTCACCGGGGAGCTGTTTTTT. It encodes CASSERFGGPSFTGELFF.

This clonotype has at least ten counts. CDR3 region: CASLERRTDTQYF. CDR3 sequence (DNA): TGTGCCAGCCTTGAAAGACGGACAGATACGCAGTATTTT. The V call is TRBV2, the J call TRBJ2-3; D gene uncertain. V lost 8 bases to trimming and J lost 3 bases, with 12 bases between them. The CDR3 sequence is 13 residues long. Germline V gene lookup returns CDR1 SNHLY and CDR2 FYNNEI.